Below are 4 T cell receptor beta chains sequenced from a single sample in a study of blood T cell repertoires in COVID-19. Measured with immunoSEQ multiplex PCR; TCRdb has only the in-frame clones, and not every one. Of tens of thousands of clones in the sample, more than 75% were seen once. The source material was peripheral blood. Receptor source: a human donor in a cohort sampled during active COVID-19.

The gene calls are TRBV29-1 and TRBJ1-2; D uncertain. Per the germline V gene, CDR1 is SQVTM and CDR2 is ANQGSEA. Trimming removed 4 bases from V and 1 base from J, with 10 bases in between. The CDR3 is 13 residues long. CDR3 amino acids: CSVGEIYNYGYTF. CDR3 sequence (DNA): TGCAGCGTTGGGGAGATATATAACTATGGCTACACCTTC.

The CDR3 is CATSSGQGAFYEQFF. The CDR3, as DNA: TGTGCCACCAGCAGTGGGCAGGGGGCTTTTTATGAGCAGTTCTTC. V usage is TRBV15 and J usage is TRBJ2-1; TRBD1 aligns across 8 bases. The CDR3 spans 15 residues. V shed 3 bases and J 8 bases; nucleotides not matched to a gene: 9. Germline lookup yields CDR1 LNHNV and CDR2 YYDKDF (reference sequence). The full variable domain, its missing parts supplied by reference TRBV15 and TRBJ2-1, is DAMVIQNPRYQVTQFGKPVTLSCSQTLNHNVMYWYQQKSSQAPKLLFHYYDKDFNNEADTPDNFQSRRPNTSFCFLDIRSPGLGDTAMYLCATSSGQGAFYEQFFGPGTRLTVL.

The V and J genes are TRBV4-3 and TRBJ2-3; TRBD2 agrees at 14 bases. Germline lookup yields CDR1 LGHNA and CDR2 YSLEER. The ends lost 0 bases at V and 4 bases at J; junction bases unmatched: 6. This CDR3 is 18 amino acids long. The CDR3 here is CASSQEGTSGSLADTQYF. CDR3 bases: TGCGCCAGCAGCCAAGAGGGGACTAGCGGGAGTCTAGCAGATACGCAGTATTTT.

V is TRBV13 and J is TRBJ2-7; 10 nucleotides align to TRBD2. V lost 0 bases, J lost 3 bases, and 2 bases stayed unmatched. Germline CDR1 PRHDT, CDR2 FYEKMQ (reference sequence). There are 15 residues in the CDR3. The CDR3 DNA is TGTGCCAGCAGCTTAGGCACTAGCGGGGACTACGAGCAGTACTTC. Its translation is CASSLGTSGDYEQYF.